In this sample, the clone carrying this TCR beta chain turned up a few times. Its antigen is unknown. Then a second PCR, running roughly 7 to 11 cycles, was carried out with a sample-barcoded 5' primer and a J-beta primer mix. TCRdb used MiXCR to reprocess the 5' RACE reads, holding one entry per CDR3 protein. This repertoire shows approximately 1.5 million distinct CDR3 sequences, roughly 32% found once; its top ten account for about 11%. Aged about 6 to 90, donors were systemically healthy Caucasians from Russia. Per the germline V gene, CDR1 is SGHAT and CDR2 is FQNNGV. With V trimmed by 0 bases and J by 3 bases, 2 bases remained unmatched. This CDR3 region has 14 residues. The data belong to a study of blood T cells in healthy people across ages. Study-level points and caveats: Because sorting was not performed, PBMCs prevented conclusive naive versus antigen-experienced comparison.

The clonotype comes from a woman aged 25-40 years in good health. This chain connects TRBV11-2 to TRBJ2-7, with TRBD2 matching over 7 bases. The sample taken for sequencing was blood. The CDR3 bases are TGTGCCAGCAGCTTAGAGCGGGAGATCTACGAGCAGTACTTC. Its protein product is CASSLEREIYEQYF.